This T cell receptor (beta chain) was documented in a study of T cell responses to AZD1222 COVID-19 vaccine. Study-wide results and limits: Unmutated variant regions are reportedly targeted by nearly half of spike-specific TCRs.

The CDR3 runs 17 residues. The ends were cut back, 0 bases at V and 0 bases at J, with 14 bases in the middle. Germline CDR1 is SGHTS and CDR2 is YDEGEE. Comment on this clone: Its specificity is unknown.

TCRdb keeps only in-frame clones here, not all; method: immunoSEQ multiplex PCR. The sample has some 83,000 clones, roughly 83% seen once. This TCR was recovered from an adult in good health. V usage is TRBV5-8 and J usage is TRBJ2-3; D might be TRBD1 or TRBD2, each matching 5 bases. The sequences come from peripheral blood, collected on day 0 of AZD1222 vaccination. The chain's CDR3 is CASSLEGYGGSTDTQYF. The CDR3 DNA is TGTGCCAGCAGCTTGGAGGGGTATGGGGGAAGCACAGATACGCAGTATTTT.